What follows is one TCR beta chain and its context. The data are from a study of cytomegalovirus exposure and HLA in healthy donors. Amplification used 60 Vbeta primers and 13 Jbeta primers. Sequenced by immunoSEQ multiplex PCR; TCRdb stores in-frame clones only, minus some. The table records about 120,000 clones, roughly 78% of them present only once. With 7 bases removed from V and 4 bases from J, the gap between germline ends came to 16 bases. Germline loops: CDR1 SQVTM, CDR2 ANQGSEA. This CDR3 has 13 residues. Sequencing was performed on PBMCs. This receptor was taken from a woman aged 25 to 39 in good health and CMV-seropositive. The chain uses TRBV29-1 and TRBJ1-2, with a possible D match to TRBD1 (6 bases). CDR3 protein: CSARDPGAYGYTF. In DNA form, the CDR3 reads TGCAGCGCCCGGGACCCAGGGGCCTATGGCTACACCTTC. The whole variable domain, filled in from reference TRBV29-1 and TRBJ1-2, reads SAVISQKPSRDICQRGTSLTIQCQVDSQVTMMFWYRQQPGQSLTLIATANQGSEATYESGFVIDKFPISRPNLTFSTLTVSNMSPEDSSIYLCSARDPGAYGYTFGSGTRLTVV.